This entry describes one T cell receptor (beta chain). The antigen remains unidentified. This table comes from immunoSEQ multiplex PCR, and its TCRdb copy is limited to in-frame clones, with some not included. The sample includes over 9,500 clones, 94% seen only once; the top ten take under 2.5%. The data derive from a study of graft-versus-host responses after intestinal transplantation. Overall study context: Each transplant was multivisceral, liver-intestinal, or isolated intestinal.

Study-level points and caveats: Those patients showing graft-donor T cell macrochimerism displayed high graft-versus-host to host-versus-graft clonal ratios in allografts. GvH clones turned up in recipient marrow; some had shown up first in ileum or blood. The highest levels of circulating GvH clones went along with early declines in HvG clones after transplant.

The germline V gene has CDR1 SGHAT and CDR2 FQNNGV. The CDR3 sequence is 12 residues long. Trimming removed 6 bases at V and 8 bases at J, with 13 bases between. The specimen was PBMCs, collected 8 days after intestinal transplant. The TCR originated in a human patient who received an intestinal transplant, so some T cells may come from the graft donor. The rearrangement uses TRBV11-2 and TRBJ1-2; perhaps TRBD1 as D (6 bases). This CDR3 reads CASSGQPRGYTF. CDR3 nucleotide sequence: TGTGCCAGCAGTGGACAGCCGAGAGGCTACACCTTC.